This T cell receptor beta chain was documented in a study of OX40 agonist ivuxolimab in advanced cancers. Whole-study findings and limits: Some of the nonresponding patients also showed low levels of normalized T-cell clonal expansion. Partial responders at 0.1-3.0 mg/kg had among the lowest clonal expansion.

The method was immunoSEQ multiplex PCR; TCRdb's version includes in-frame clones alone and lacks a portion of them. The data contain approximately 25,000 clones, 80% to 90% of them seen just once; the ten biggest clones take up 40% to 55%. Autoimmune disease history or systemic immunosuppression was exclusionary. Baseline was the first blood sampling point, followed by cycle 4 day 1 and cycle 7 day 1. The V gene's germline CDR1 is SEHNR and CDR2 FQNEAQ (reference sequence). V lost 2 bases, J lost 2 bases, and 4 bases lay in between. This CDR3 comprises 12 residues. Comment on this clone: Its antigen is still unknown.

Sequenced here: CD4+ or CD8+ T cells sorted from blood, sampled in a trial of the OX40 agonist ivuxolimab. The chain has TRBV7-9 and TRBJ2-7; D is uncertain. The sequence was collected from an adult with an advanced solid tumor such as melanoma, head and neck, liver or kidney cancer. The CDR3 spells CASSLSPYEQYF. The CDR3 nucleotides read TGTGCCAGCAGCTTATCCCCCTACGAGCAGTACTTC.